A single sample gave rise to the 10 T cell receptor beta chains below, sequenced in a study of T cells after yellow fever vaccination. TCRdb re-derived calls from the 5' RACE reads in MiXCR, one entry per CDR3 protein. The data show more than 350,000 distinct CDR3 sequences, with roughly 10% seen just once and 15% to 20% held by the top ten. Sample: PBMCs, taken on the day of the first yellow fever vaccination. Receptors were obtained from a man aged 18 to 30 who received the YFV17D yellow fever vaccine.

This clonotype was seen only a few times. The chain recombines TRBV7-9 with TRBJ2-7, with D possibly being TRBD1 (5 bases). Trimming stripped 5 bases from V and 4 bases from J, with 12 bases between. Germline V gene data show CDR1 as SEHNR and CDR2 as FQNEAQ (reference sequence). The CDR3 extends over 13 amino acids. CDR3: CASSPIQGYEQYV. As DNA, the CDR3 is TGTGCCAGCAGCCCCATCCAGGGTTACGAGCAGTACGTC.

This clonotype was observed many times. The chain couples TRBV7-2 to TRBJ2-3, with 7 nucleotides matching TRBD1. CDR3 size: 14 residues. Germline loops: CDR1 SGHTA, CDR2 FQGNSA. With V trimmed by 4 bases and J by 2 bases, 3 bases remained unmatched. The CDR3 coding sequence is TGTGCCAGCAGCTGGGGACAGCACACAGATACGCAGTATTTT. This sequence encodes CASSWGQHTDTQYF.

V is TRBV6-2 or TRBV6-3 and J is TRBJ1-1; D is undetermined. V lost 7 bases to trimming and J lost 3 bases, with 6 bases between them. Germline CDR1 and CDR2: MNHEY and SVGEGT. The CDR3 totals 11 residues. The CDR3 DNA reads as TGTGCCAGCATAAGATACACTGAAGCTTTCTTT. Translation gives CASIRYTEAFF.

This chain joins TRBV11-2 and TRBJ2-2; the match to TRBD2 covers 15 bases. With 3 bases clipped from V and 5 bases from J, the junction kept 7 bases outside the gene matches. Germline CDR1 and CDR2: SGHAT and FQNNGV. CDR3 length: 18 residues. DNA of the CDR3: TGTGCCAGCAGCTTGAGGACTAGCGGGGGGGCCGGAACCGGGGAGCTGTTTTTT. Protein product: CASSLRTSGGAGTGELFF.

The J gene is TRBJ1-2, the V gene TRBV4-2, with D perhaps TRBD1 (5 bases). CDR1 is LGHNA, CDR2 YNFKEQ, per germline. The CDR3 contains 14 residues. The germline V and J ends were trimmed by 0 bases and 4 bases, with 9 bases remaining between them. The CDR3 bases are TGTGCCAGCAGCCAAGAAGACAGCCTCTATGGCTACACCTTC. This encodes CASSQEDSLYGYTF.

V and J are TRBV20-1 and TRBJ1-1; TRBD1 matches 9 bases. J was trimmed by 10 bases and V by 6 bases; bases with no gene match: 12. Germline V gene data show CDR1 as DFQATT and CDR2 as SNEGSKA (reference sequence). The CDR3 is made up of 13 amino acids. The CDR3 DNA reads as TGCAGTGCGCCGGGACAGGGCTATGAGGGAGCTTTCTTT. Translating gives CSAPGQGYEGAFF.

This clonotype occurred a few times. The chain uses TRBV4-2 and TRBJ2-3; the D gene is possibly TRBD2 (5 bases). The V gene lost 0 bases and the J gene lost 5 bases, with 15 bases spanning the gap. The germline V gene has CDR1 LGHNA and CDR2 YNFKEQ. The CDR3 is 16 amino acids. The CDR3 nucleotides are TGTGCCAGCAGCCAAGATCGGGGTCGTTGGGAAGATACGCAGTATTTT. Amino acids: CASSQDRGRWEDTQYF.

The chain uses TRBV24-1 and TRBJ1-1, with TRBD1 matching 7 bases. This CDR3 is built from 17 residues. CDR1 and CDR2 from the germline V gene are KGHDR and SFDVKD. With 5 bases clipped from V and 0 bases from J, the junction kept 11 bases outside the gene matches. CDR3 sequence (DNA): TGTGCCACCAGTGGCCGAGGAACAGGGGTGATGAACACTGAAGCTTTCTTT. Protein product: CATSGRGTGVMNTEAFF.

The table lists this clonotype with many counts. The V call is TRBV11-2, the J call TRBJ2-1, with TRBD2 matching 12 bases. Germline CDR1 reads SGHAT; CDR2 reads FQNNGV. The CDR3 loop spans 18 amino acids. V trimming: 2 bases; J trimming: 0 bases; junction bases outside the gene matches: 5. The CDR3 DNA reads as TGTGCCAGCAGCTTAAAAGGACTAGCGGGGAGCTCCTACAATGAGCAGTTCTTC. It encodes CASSLKGLAGSSYNEQFF.

CDR3 nucleotides: TGTGCCAGCAGTTTGCGCCAGGGGATTTCACCCCTCCACTTT. Translating gives CASSLRQGISPLHF. The V call is TRBV12-3 or TRBV12-4, the J call TRBJ1-6, with D perhaps matching TRBD1 (6 bases). The length of the CDR3 is 14 residues. V lost 3 bases and J lost 9, with 12 bases in between.